A selection of T cell receptor beta chains follows, all from one sample in a study of shared clonotypes between healthy human individuals. Method: immunoSEQ multiplex PCR; TCRdb's copy keeps in-frame clones and lacks some. The data hold roughly 2,300,000 clones, with 85% to 95% observed a single time. Source material: naive CD4+ T cells from PBMCs. These receptor sequences come from a man aged 18 to 29 in good health. Some clones in this sample may be carry-over from other donors' samples. The CDR3 runs from the conserved cysteine through the conserved F or W. Each record gives: CDR3 protein, J gene, CDR3 length, V gene.

CDR3 protein: CASSVGGRGLAQNTYNEQFF; J gene: TRBJ2-1; CDR3 length: 20; V gene: TRBV9
CDR3 protein: CASSSGTAEEKLFF; J gene: TRBJ1-4; CDR3 length: 14; V gene: TRBV5-4
CDR3 protein: CASSPWGSRRYYEQYF; J gene: TRBJ2-7; CDR3 length: 16; V gene: TRBV5-6
CDR3 protein: CASSLWEVGETQYF; J gene: TRBJ2-5; CDR3 length: 14; V gene: TRBV5-8
CDR3 protein: CSVEHGQGEETQYF; J gene: TRBJ2-5; CDR3 length: 14; V gene: TRBV29-1
CDR3 protein: CASSDRGIDTQYF; J gene: TRBJ2-3; CDR3 length: 13; V gene: TRBV6-6
CDR3 protein: CASTGLDRSQETQYF; J gene: TRBJ2-5; CDR3 length: 15; V gene: TRBV6-5
CDR3 protein: CASSKGTVESTDTQYF; J gene: TRBJ2-3; CDR3 length: 16; V gene: TRBV5-1
CDR3 protein: CASSFVAGSSYNEQFF; J gene: TRBJ2-1; CDR3 length: 16; V gene: TRBV7-2
CDR3 protein: CASSAGGETQYF; J gene: TRBJ2-5; CDR3 length: 12; V gene: TRBV10-2
CDR3 protein: CSVPSPGGGGYGYTF; J gene: TRBJ1-2; CDR3 length: 15; V gene: TRBV29-1
CDR3 protein: CASSGAGGNQPQHF; J gene: TRBJ1-5; CDR3 length: 14; V gene: TRBV25-1
CDR3 protein: CASSYAGTGGHEQYF; J gene: .; CDR3 length: 15; V gene: TRBV6-5
CDR3 protein: CASSPQFTALGNYGYTF; J gene: TRBJ1-2; CDR3 length: 17; V gene: TRBV7-2
CDR3 protein: CASSLAARNDNEQFF; J gene: TRBJ2-1; CDR3 length: 15; V gene: TRBV5-1
CDR3 protein: CAWRLRMNTEAFF; J gene: TRBJ1-1; CDR3 length: 13; V gene: TRBV30
CDR3 protein: CAISESGSGRRTDTQYF; J gene: TRBJ2-3; CDR3 length: 17; V gene: TRBV10-3
CDR3 protein: CSVESSRGAPMNTEAFF; J gene: TRBJ1-1; CDR3 length: 17; V gene: TRBV29-1
CDR3 protein: CASSLGGLTDTQYF; J gene: TRBJ2-3; CDR3 length: 14; V gene: TRBV7-3
CDR3 protein: CASSTSSAYNEQFF; J gene: TRBJ2-1; CDR3 length: 14; V gene: TRBV9
CDR3 protein: CASTPGGRNTEAFF; J gene: TRBJ1-1; CDR3 length: 14; V gene: TRBV28
CDR3 protein: CASRRAGEVKTQYF; J gene: TRBJ2-5; CDR3 length: 14; V gene: TRBV28
CDR3 protein: CASSLVEGGPADTQYF; J gene: TRBJ2-3; CDR3 length: 16; V gene: TRBV7-6
CDR3 protein: CASSPGGPPTKNIQYF; J gene: TRBJ2-4; CDR3 length: 16; V gene: TRBV27
CDR3 protein: CASSESGPYTEAFF; J gene: TRBJ1-1; CDR3 length: 14; V gene: TRBV2
CDR3 protein: CAGSYEQYF; J gene: TRBJ2-7; CDR3 length: 9; V gene: TRBV6-4
CDR3 protein: CASSPGAGVGYEQYF; J gene: TRBJ2-7; CDR3 length: 15; V gene: TRBV27
CDR3 protein: CASSLGRRVSYEQYF; J gene: TRBJ2-7; CDR3 length: 15; V gene: TRBV7-8
CDR3 protein: CASSGPGTGSYEQYF; J gene: TRBJ2-7; CDR3 length: 15; V gene: TRBV6-5
CDR3 protein: CASSMLEGTNEQFF; J gene: TRBJ2-1; CDR3 length: 14; V gene: TRBV6-6
CDR3 protein: CASSLDRRNTGELFF; J gene: TRBJ2-2; CDR3 length: 15; V gene: TRBV11-2
CDR3 protein: CASSLVEPNYGYTF; J gene: TRBJ1-2; CDR3 length: 14; V gene: TRBV5-6
CDR3 protein: CASSQEIGQETQYF; J gene: TRBJ2-5; CDR3 length: 14; V gene: TRBV4-3
CDR3 protein: CASSLYGTPNEQFF; J gene: TRBJ2-1; CDR3 length: 14; V gene: TRBV5-1
CDR3 protein: CASSVAGLAVTGELFF; J gene: TRBJ2-2; CDR3 length: 16; V gene: TRBV9
CDR3 protein: CASSLRPLAISGEKLFF; J gene: TRBJ1-4; CDR3 length: 17; V gene: TRBV7-2
CDR3 protein: CASSEAQGNTEAFF; J gene: TRBJ1-1; CDR3 length: 14; V gene: TRBV2